The 3 T cell receptor beta chains reported below all come from one sample, sequenced in a study of radiotherapy plus CTLA-4 blockade in lung cancer. Profiling relied on immunoSEQ multiplex PCR, and the TCRdb table lists in-frame clones only, not all of them. The sample holds 70,000 to 100,000 clones, approximately 84% seen once. The sample in question was peripheral blood, obtained from a patient treated with radiotherapy plus ipilimumab. The receptors were sampled from a human donor with non-small cell lung cancer who had a partial response to radiotherapy plus ipilimumab.

The rearrangement links TRBV7-8 to TRBJ1-3; 7 nucleotides agree with TRBD1. The germline CDR1 and CDR2 sequences are SGHVS and FQNEAQ. The CDR3 is 14 residues long. V gave up 5 bases and J gave up 10 bases; unmatched junction bases: 11. CDR3 sequence reads: CASSLGTAPGTIYF. The CDR3 DNA reads TGTGCCAGCAGCCTCGGGACAGCCCCAGGGACCATATATTTT.

The chain uses TRBV7-9 and TRBJ1-4, with D unclear. In germline, CDR1 is SEHNR, CDR2 FQNEAQ (reference sequence). The CDR3 loop spans 16 amino acids. Trimming left V 3 bases short and J 6 bases short, with 17 bases between. The CDR3 DNA reads as TGTGCCAGCAGCTTTTCCGGGTCCAGCGCTGATGAAAAACTGTTTTTT. Amino acids: CASSFSGSSADEKLFF.

The chain couples TRBV28 to TRBJ1-2; TRBD1 matches 10 bases. Looked up from germline, CDR1 is MDHEN and CDR2 is SYDVKM. This CDR3 is 15 amino acids long. V dropped 5 bases and J dropped 5; count of bases not matched to a gene: 8. The CDR3 loop is CASSPQDRGRYGYTF. DNA for the CDR3: TGTGCCAGCAGTCCTCAGGACAGGGGGAGGTATGGCTACACCTTC.